Listed below are T cell receptor beta chains from one sample, sequenced in a study of T cells in Graves' hyperthyroidism and ophthalmopathy. TCRdb re-called the multiplex PCR reads with MiXCR, one entry per CDR3 protein. The sample has approximately 690,000 distinct CDR3 sequences, 20% seen once; the top ten hold over 30%. Sequencing was done on a sample of blood. All receptors come from a man aged 30 to 45 with Graves' ophthalmopathy. Both conserved end residues are part of each CDR3. The D gene is left open where the match is weak. The size of a clone is reported for some rows only, either as once, few or many, or as a class for expanded clones.

>TRBV28|TRBJ2-1|many|TRBD1
CASSPPGQGAGEQFF
TGTGCCAGCAGTCCGCCGGGACAGGGGGCAGGTGAGCAGTTCTTC
>TRBV7-2|TRBJ2-6|.|.
CASSLSRLPSGANVLTF
TGTGCCAGCAGCTTAAGTAGACTTCCTTCTGGGGCCAACGTCCTGACTTTC
>TRBV19|TRBJ1-5|.|.
CASSIDLESQHF
TGTGCCAGTAGTATAGATCTTGAGAGCCAGCATTTT
>TRBV28|TRBJ2-1|many|TRBD2
CASRRSSGSSYNEQFF
TGTGCCAGCAGGCGATCTAGCGGGAGCTCCTACAATGAGCAGTTCTTC
>TRBV9|TRBJ2-2|few|TRBD2
CASSVDLAGLGTGELFF
TGTGCCAGCAGCGTAGACCTAGCGGGGCTAGGGACCGGGGAGCTGTTTTTT
>TRBV2|TRBJ2-3|many|TRBD2
CASSGEASGRGTTDTQYF
TGTGCCAGCAGTGGGGAAGCTAGCGGGAGGGGAACCACAGATACGCAGTATTTT
>TRBV20-1|TRBJ2-1|many|TRBD2
CSARWGTSYNEQFF
TGCAGTGCTAGATGGGGGACTAGCTACAATGAGCAGTTCTTC
>TRBV6-5|TRBJ1-1|.|.
CASSYQRNTEAFF
TGTGCCAGCAGTTACCAACGGAACACTGAAGCTTTCTTT
>TRBV7-3|TRBJ1-1|.|.
CASSLTSGEAFF
TGTGCCAGCAGCTTAACTTCGGGAGAAGCTTTCTTT
>TRBV12-3/TRBV12-4|TRBJ1-6|.|TRBD1
CASSPDHTGARNSPLHF
TGTGCCAGCAGTCCGGACCATACAGGGGCCCGAAATTCACCCCTCCACTTT
>TRBV10-3|TRBJ2-7|.|.
CAISINYEQYF
TGTGCCATCAGTATAAACTACGAGCAGTACTTC
>TRBV7-2|TRBJ2-2|.|TRBD1
CASSFGDRASGELFF
TGTGCCAGCAGCTTTGGAGACAGGGCGTCCGGGGAGCTGTTTTTT
>TRBV28|TRBJ2-7|few|TRBD2
CASRPGLAGEEQYF
TGTGCCAGCAGACCCGGACTAGCGGGTGAGGAGCAGTACTTC
>TRBV20-1|TRBJ1-2|.|TRBD1
CSAIGDRHGYTF
TGCAGTGCTATAGGGGACAGGCATGGCTACACCTTC
>TRBV6-2/TRBV6-3|TRBJ2-2|.|TRBD2
CAILGSGSSGELFF
TGTGCCATACTGGGTAGCGGGAGCTCCGGGGAGCTGTTTTTT
>TRBV28|TRBJ2-3|many|TRBD1
CASPPPTGPSTDTQYF
TGTGCCAGCCCCCCTCCGACAGGGCCTAGCACAGATACGCAGTATTTT
>TRBV28|TRBJ1-5|many|.
CASSLIGTSNQPQHF
TGTGCCAGCAGTTTAATAGGGACTAGCAATCAGCCCCAGCATTTT
>TRBV7-8|TRBJ2-3|many|.
CASSLREYGTDTQYF
TGTGCCAGCAGCTTAAGGGAGTACGGCACAGATACGCAGTATTTT
>TRBV5-1|TRBJ2-3|.|.
CASSTSTSTDTQYF
TGCGCCAGCAGCACCTCGACTAGCACAGATACGCAGTATTTT
>TRBV5-1|TRBJ1-1|few|TRBD1
CASSPTGLGTEAFF
TGCGCCAGCAGCCCGACAGGGTTGGGGACTGAAGCTTTCTTT
>TRBV5-1|TRBJ2-7|.|.
CASSLGTPARYEQYF
TGCGCCAGCAGCTTAGGGACTCCCGCTCGGTACGAGCAGTACTTC
>TRBV7-7|TRBJ2-1|.|.
CASSLSGPESSYNEQFF
TGTGCTAGCAGCTTATCGGGGCCTGAAAGCTCCTACAATGAGCAGTTCTTC
>TRBV5-1|TRBJ1-1|few|.
CASSLVRGSDTEAFF
TGCGCCAGCAGCTTGGTCCGAGGGAGCGACACTGAAGCTTTCTTT
>TRBV3-1|TRBJ2-7|few|TRBD2
CASSQDKPGLAGGPISYEQYF
TGTGCCAGCAGCCAAGATAAACCGGGACTAGCGGGAGGCCCGATCTCCTACGAGCAGTACTTC
>TRBV7-8|TRBJ2-5|.|.
CASSIASRIIQETQYF
TGTGCCAGCAGCATAGCATCACGGATCATACAAGAGACCCAGTACTTC
>TRBV24-1|TRBJ1-2|many|.
CATSDPRDSYGYTF
TGTGCCACCAGTGATCCGCGGGATAGCTATGGCTACACCTTC